A single sample is the source of the 20 T cell receptor beta chains below, sequenced in a study of T and B cells in COVID-19 patients. TRB rearrangements were amplified by multiplex PCR with BIOMED2 TRB-A/B primers. TCRdb re-analysed the multiplex PCR reads in MiXCR, keeping a single row per CDR3 protein. The repertoire includes about 15,000 distinct CDR3 sequences, roughly a quarter of them detected once, and about 3.1% sits in the top ten. Each TRB amplification used 250-500 ng of genomic DNA from blood. The sequenced material came from blood. These receptors all come from a human donor who had recovered from COVID-19.

The chain uses TRBV7-2 and TRBJ1-4; no definite D call. This CDR3 spans 14 amino acids. Germline V CDR1 and CDR2: SGHTA, FQGNSA. Trimming took 3 bases from V and 4 from J, leaving 9 bases between them. This CDR3 reads CASSLRGNNEKLFF. The DNA for the CDR3 is TGTGCCAGCAGCTTGAGAGGGAATAATGAAAAACTGTTTTTT. Complete variable domain (other parts from reference TRBV7-2 and TRBJ1-4): GAGVSQSPSNKVTEKGKDVELRCDPISGHTALYWYRQSLGQGLEFLIYFQGNSAPDKSGLPSDRFSAERTGGSVSTLTIQRTQQEDSAVYLCASSLRGNNEKLFFGSGTQLSVL.

This chain uses TRBV6-2 or TRBV6-3 with TRBJ2-7; D is undetermined. Looked up from germline, CDR1 is MNHEY and CDR2 is SVGEGT. V was shortened by 2 bases and J by 0 bases, with 11 bases between the two germline ends. The CDR3 runs to 15 residues. This CDR3 is CASSYRVSSSYEQYF. CDR3 bases: TGTGCCAGCAGTTACCGAGTAAGTAGCTCCTACGAGCAGTACTTC.

The CDR3 protein is CATSDLRLGSPLHF. CDR3 bases: TGTGCCACCAGTGATTTACGGCTGGGTTCACCCCTCCACTTT. The V gene is TRBV24-1, the J gene TRBJ1-6; D is unclear. CDR3 size: 14 residues. Germline V gene sequence: CDR1 KGHDR, CDR2 SFDVKD. The ends were cut back, 1 base at V and 9 bases at J, with 9 bases in the middle.

V usage is TRBV11-2 and J usage is TRBJ2-7; tentative D call: TRBD1 (5 bases). The CDR3 is 12 residues long. Trimming removed 2 bases from V and 7 bases from J, with 9 bases in between. The germline V gene encodes CDR1 SGHAT and CDR2 FQNNGV. Written as DNA, the CDR3 is TGTGCCAGCAGCTTATACCAGGGTGAGCAGTACTTC. Translating it yields CASSLYQGEQYF.

This clonotype was seen a few times. This chain joins TRBV6-4 and TRBJ2-5, with 7 bases aligning to TRBD1. The CDR3 sequence is 14 residues long. Germline V gene sequence: CDR1 MRHNA, CDR2 SNTAGT. The ends lost 6 bases at V and 2 bases at J; junction bases unmatched: 6. The CDR3 DNA reads as TGTGCCAGCAGCCCCGGGACAGATCAAGAGACCCAGTACTTC. Its translation: CASSPGTDQETQYF.

V is TRBV6-1 and J is TRBJ2-7, with D unclear. The CDR3 totals 11 residues. Trimming pared 8 bases from V and 4 bases from J, leaving 9 bases between. Germline V lookup: CDR1 MNHNS, CDR2 SASEGT. In nucleotides, the CDR3 is TGTGCCAGCTCCATTATATACGAGCAGTACTTC. As protein: CASSIIYEQYF.

Ten or more counts support this clonotype. This chain links TRBV6-2 or TRBV6-3 with TRBJ2-7, with unresolved D. The CDR3 length is 12 residues. V gave up 2 bases and J gave up 2 bases, with 4 bases separating them. Germline-derived CDR1 and CDR2 are MNHEY and SVGEGT. In DNA, the CDR3 is TGTGCCAGCAGTTACGGGACCTACGAGCAGTACTTC. Its translation is CASSYGTYEQYF.

This clonotype was seen a few times. Germline is not matched at one junction end, which may reflect a read error. The rearrangement joins TRBV7-2 to TRBJ2-4; tentatively, D is TRBD2 (6 bases). Germline loops: CDR1 SGHTA, CDR2 FQGNSA. CDR3 length: 12 amino acids. The CDR3 nucleotides read TGTGCCAGCACCGCCGGAGGGCTTGAAGTGTGGTTC. Amino acid sequence: CASTAGGLEVWF.

In its sample, this clonotype was seen a few times. The V call is TRBV30, the J call TRBJ1-5, with 9 bases aligning to TRBD1. Germline assignment: CDR1 GTSNPN and CDR2 SVGIG (reference sequence). The CDR3 covers 14 residues. V lost 0 bases and J lost 7; bases outside the gene matches: 4. The CDR3: CAWSVQGAGQPQHF. CDR3 nucleotides: TGTGCCTGGAGTGTACAGGGGGCCGGCCAGCCCCAGCATTTT.

The DNA of the CDR3 is TGTGCCAGTAGTATGGGACAGGGCTACAATGAGCAGTTCTTC. Translating gives CASSMGQGYNEQFF. The chain employs TRBV19 and TRBJ2-1; TRBD1 matches at 9 bases. Germline CDR1 reads LNHDA; CDR2 reads SQIVND (reference sequence). This CDR3 spans 14 amino acids. V shed 3 bases and J 3 bases; nucleotides not matched to a gene: 0. The full variable domain, its missing parts supplied by reference TRBV19 and TRBJ2-1, is DGGITQSPKYLFRKEGQNVTLSCEQNLNHDAMYWYRQDPGQGLRLIYYSQIVNDFQKGDIAEGYSVSREKKESFPLTVTSAQKNPTAFYLCASSMGQGYNEQFFGPGTRLTVL.

This clonotype was seen a handful of times. The chain employs TRBV12-3 or TRBV12-4 and TRBJ1-2; TRBD1 aligns across 8 bases. The ends lost 5 bases at V and 7 bases at J; junction bases unmatched: 9. The CDR3 consists of 14 residues. The CDR3 here is CASSPPDRVIGYTF. The CDR3 DNA is TGTGCCAGCAGTCCCCCGGACAGGGTGATTGGCTACACCTTC.

This clonotype is medium-sized within its sample. The gene calls are TRBV6-6 and TRBJ1-6, with TRBD1 identical over 10 bases. Trimming at V came to 4 bases and at J to 6 bases, leaving 6 bases not matched to a gene. CDR3 length: 16 residues. Germline V gives CDR1 MNHNY, CDR2 SVGAGI (reference sequence). The CDR3 nucleotides are TGTGCCAGCAGTTTGGGGACAGGGGCCGCTAATTCACCCCTCCACTTT. This sequence encodes CASSLGTGAANSPLHF.

This clonotype appeared a few times. The J gene is TRBJ2-7, the V gene TRBV7-6, with D perhaps TRBD2 (6 bases). Looked up from germline, CDR1 is SGHVS and CDR2 is FNYEAQ. The ends were cut back, 1 base at V and 5 bases at J, with 18 bases in the middle. This CDR3 has 16 residues. This CDR3 reads CASSLVGTGILDEQYF. Here the CDR3 DNA reads TGTGCCAGCAGCTTAGTCGGGACTGGGATATTGGACGAGCAGTACTTC.

Judged by abundance, this clonotype is medium-sized. This rearrangement joins TRBV19 to TRBJ2-7; TRBD1 is a possible D gene (6 bases). The germline V gene encodes CDR1 LNHDA and CDR2 SQIVND (reference sequence). Trimming pared 3 bases from V and 5 bases from J, leaving 17 bases between. This CDR3 has 15 amino acids. CDR3 nucleotide sequence: TGTGCCAGTAGTATCGGGCAGGGGTCTTGGGACGAGCAGTACTTC. As protein: CASSIGQGSWDEQYF. Looking up the rest from reference TRBV19 and TRBJ2-7 gives the full variable domain: DGGITQSPKYLFRKEGQNVTLSCEQNLNHDAMYWYRQDPGQGLRLIYYSQIVNDFQKGDIAEGYSVSREKKESFPLTVTSAQKNPTAFYLCASSIGQGSWDEQYFGPGTRLTVT.

This clonotype was counted between two and nine times. The chain has TRBV13 and TRBJ2-1; a possible D gene is TRBD2 (6 bases). The CDR3 extends over 13 amino acids. CDR1 is PRHDT and CDR2 is FYEKMQ in the germline V gene (reference sequence). The germline V and J ends were trimmed by 7 bases and 1 base, with 8 bases remaining between them. CDR3 nucleotide sequence: TGTGCCAGCATGGGACTTTCCTACAATGAGCAGTTCTTC. It translates to CASMGLSYNEQFF.

For the CDR3, the DNA is TGTGCCAGCAGCCCGGGACTAGCGGATTACAAAAACATTCAGTACTTC. As protein: CASSPGLADYKNIQYF. This chain links TRBV14 with TRBJ2-4, with TRBD2 matching over 11 bases. The ends lost 4 bases at V and 3 bases at J; junction bases unmatched: 5. The V gene's germline CDR1 is SGHDN and CDR2 FVKESK. The CDR3 consists of 16 residues. Supplemented by reference TRBV14 and TRBJ2-4, the full variable domain reads EAGVTQFPSHSVIEKGQTVTLRCDPISGHDNLYWYRRVMGKEIKFLLHFVKESKQDESGMPNNRFLAERTGGTYSTLKVQPAELEDSGVYFCASSPGLADYKNIQYFGAGTRLSVL.

This clonotype was seen a few times. The CDR3 sequence: CASSPWGGVTHGYTF. The DNA of the CDR3 is TGTGCCAGCAGTCCTTGGGGGGGTGTGACTCATGGCTACACCTTC. The rearrangement uses TRBV12-3 or TRBV12-4 and TRBJ1-2; D perhaps matches TRBD1 (5 bases). The germline V and J ends were trimmed by 5 bases and 6 bases, with 19 bases remaining between them. The CDR3 sequence is 15 residues long.

This clonotype was detected a few times. The genes are TRBV6-2 or TRBV6-3 and TRBJ2-5, with a possible D match to TRBD2 (6 bases). V lost 4 bases and J 5 bases, leaving 17 bases between the germline ends. This CDR3 comprises 15 residues. Germline values: CDR1 MNHEY, CDR2 SVGEGT. CDR3 loop: CASSFAGDRGETQYF. The CDR3 bases are TGTGCCAGCAGTTTCGCTGGGGACCGGGGGGAGACCCAGTACTTC.

This clonotype was observed a handful of times. The rearrangement uses TRBV5-1 and TRBJ2-7; the D gene could be TRBD1 or TRBD2 (5 bases each). The CDR3 is 15 amino acids. Per germline, CDR1 SGHRS and CDR2 YFSETQ. The V gene lost 5 bases and the J gene lost 5 bases, with 20 bases spanning the gap. The CDR3 is CASSGMAGWDHEQYF. In nucleotides, the CDR3 is TGCGCCAGCAGTGGTATGGCAGGCTGGGACCACGAGCAGTACTTC.

To note about this clonotype: At one end the junction does not follow the germline gene, possibly because of a read error. V gene TRBV30 combines with J gene TRBJ2-7; the match to TRBD2 covers 9 bases. CDR3 length: 15 amino acids. Germline V gene lookup returns CDR1 GTSNPN and CDR2 SVGIG (reference sequence). The CDR3 DNA sequence: TGTGCCTGGAGTGCCGAGGGACTAGCCTCCTCCGAGCAGTACTTC. Residues: CAWSAEGLASSEQYF.